One and the same sample provided the 16 T cell receptor beta chains below, sequenced in a study of blood T cell repertoires in COVID-19. The method was immunoSEQ multiplex PCR; TCRdb's version includes in-frame clones alone and lacks a portion of them. The top ten clones hold roughly 7% of a sample with 150,000 or so clones, more than 70% of them seen once. Input material: peripheral blood. The receptor set was obtained from a man in his forties or fifties with active or convalescent COVID-19.

This chain links TRBV5-1 with TRBJ2-7; perhaps TRBD2 as D (6 bases). The ends were cut back, 0 bases at V and 5 bases at J, with 15 bases in the middle. The CDR3 extends over 15 amino acids. Per germline, CDR1 SGHRS and CDR2 YFSETQ. CDR3 nucleotides: TGCGCCAGCAGCTTGGCTCCGGGGGTCGGGAACGAGCAGTACTTC. Its protein is CASSLAPGVGNEQYF.

CDR3 residues: CASSLNGGAGTGELFF. CDR3 coding DNA: TGCGCCAGCAGCTTAAACGGGGGGGCTGGCACCGGGGAGCTGTTTTTT. The rearrangement uses TRBV5-1 and TRBJ2-2; 8 bases match TRBD2. Germline V gene lookup returns CDR1 SGHRS and CDR2 YFSETQ. The CDR3 is 16 amino acids. V shed 2 bases, J shed 4 bases, and the junction held 7 bases outside the gene matches.

The J gene is TRBJ2-7, the V gene TRBV28, with D hard to call. Trimming removed 2 bases at V and 3 bases at J, with 5 bases between. CDR3 size: 12 residues. Germline CDR1 is MDHEN and CDR2 is SYDVKM. The CDR3 loop reads CASSLRSYEQYF. Here the CDR3 DNA reads TGTGCCAGCAGTTTACGTAGCTACGAGCAGTACTTC.

This chain links TRBV12-3 or TRBV12-4 with TRBJ2-5, with unresolved D. The CDR3 covers 12 residues. V lost 3 bases to trimming and J lost 6 bases, with 8 bases between them. CDR3 protein: CASSFLLQTQYF. CDR3 in DNA: TGTGCCAGCAGTTTCCTATTGCAGACCCAGTACTTC.

The rearrangement uses TRBV14 and TRBJ2-1, with 7 bases identical to TRBD1. Germline values: CDR1 SGHDN, CDR2 FVKESK. Trimming cost V 6 bases and J 5 bases; bases outside gene matches: 16. The CDR3 is made up of 17 amino acids. CDR3 coding DNA: TGTGCCAGCAGGGGAAACCAAGCCGGGACAGCAAACAATGAGCAGTTCTTC. Translating gives CASRGNQAGTANNEQFF.

The genes are TRBV19 and TRBJ1-5, with 9 positions matching TRBD1. This CDR3 comprises 13 residues. The V gene's germline CDR1 is LNHDA and CDR2 SQIVND (reference sequence). V was clipped by 6 bases and J by 5 bases; unmatched bases: 2. The CDR3 spells CASSRDRDQPQHF. As DNA, the CDR3 is TGTGCCAGTAGCAGGGACAGGGATCAGCCCCAGCATTTT.

V gene TRBV6-5 combines with J gene TRBJ2-1, with D maybe TRBD1 (6 bases). Germline CDR1 and CDR2: MNHEY and SVGAGI. This CDR3 has 15 amino acids. Trimming cost V 6 bases and J 4 bases, with 16 bases left between them. The CDR3 sequence: CASRVESGEYNEQFF. Written as DNA, the CDR3 is TGTGCCAGCAGGGTTGAATCAGGGGAATACAATGAGCAGTTCTTC.

In this sample, this clone turned up once. The chain uses TRBV6-2 or TRBV6-3 and TRBJ1-1; D might be TRBD1 (5 bases). CDR3 length: 14 amino acids. Germline CDR1 MNHEY, CDR2 SVGEGT. The germline V and J ends were trimmed by 3 bases and 3 bases, with 11 bases remaining between them. In nucleotides, the CDR3 is TGTGCCAGCAGTTATGTCGGGGGTGACACTGAAGCTTTCTTT. It specifies CASSYVGGDTEAFF.

This chain joins TRBV29-1 and TRBJ2-7, with TRBD2 as a possible D gene (6 bases). The CDR3 sequence is 13 residues long. Germline-derived CDR1 and CDR2 are SQVTM and ANQGSEA. V was trimmed by 3 bases and J by 5 bases, leaving 14 bases between them. Written as DNA, the CDR3 is TGCAGCGTTGATTTTAACGGAGGGGACGAGCAGTACTTC. It is translated as CSVDFNGGDEQYF.

This clone was picked up a small number of times. This chain joins TRBV6-6 and TRBJ1-1; the match to TRBD1 covers 7 bases. This CDR3 region has 13 residues. Unmatched junction bases numbered 6, after V lost 10 bases and J lost 1 base. The V gene's germline CDR1 is MNHNY and CDR2 SVGAGI (reference sequence). The CDR3 region has the DNA TGTGCCACCCGACAGGGACCGAACACTGAAGCTTTCTTT. Encoded protein: CATRQGPNTEAFF.

The chain links TRBV18 to TRBJ2-7, with 7 bases lining up with TRBD1. Germline V gene data show CDR1 as KGHSH and CDR2 as LQKENI. V shed 3 bases and J 5 bases; nucleotides not matched to a gene: 4. The CDR3 runs 13 residues. CDR3 bases: TGTGCCAGCTCACCGACAGGGATAAACGAGCAGTACTTC. Translation: CASSPTGINEQYF.

The CDR3 here is CASSPLISTEAFF. CDR3 sequence (DNA): TGTGCCAGCAGCCCCCTTATTAGTACTGAAGCTTTCTTT. The chain joins TRBV11-2 to TRBJ1-1; D unresolved. Trimming took 5 bases from V and 5 from J, leaving 12 bases between them. Germline V CDR1 and CDR2: SGHAT, FQNNGV. The CDR3 has 13 residues. Based on the CDR3 plus reference TRBV11-2 and TRBJ1-1, the full variable domain is EAGVAQSPRYKIIEKRQSVAFWCNPISGHATLYWYQQILGQGPKLLIQFQNNGVVDDSQLPKDRFSAERLKGVDSTLKIQPAKLEDSAVYLCASSPLISTEAFFGQGTRLTVV.

V is TRBV7-9 and J is TRBJ1-2; D may be TRBD1 (5 bases). Germline V CDR1 and CDR2: SEHNR, FQNEAQ (reference sequence). CDR3 length: 13 amino acids. The V gene lost 6 bases and the J gene lost 7 bases, with 15 bases spanning the gap. CDR3 nucleotides: TGTGCCAGCAGACCCCAGGGTCTAGGTGGCTACACCTTC. As protein: CASRPQGLGGYTF.

The V call is TRBV12-3 or TRBV12-4, the J call TRBJ1-1; no reliable D call. With 6 bases removed from V and 2 bases from J, the gap between germline ends came to 10 bases. This CDR3 spans 13 amino acids. The CDR3 DNA sequence: TGTGCCAGCAGCCAGTACCGTAACACTGAAGCTTTCTTT. Protein: CASSQYRNTEAFF.

This clone was counted a single time. The chain carries TRBV6-2 or TRBV6-3 and TRBJ1-2; tentatively, D is TRBD1 (6 bases). The CDR3 is 15 amino acids. V was pared by 0 bases and J by 6 bases, with 14 bases between. Germline V gene data show CDR1 as MNHEY and CDR2 as SVGEGT. Here the CDR3 DNA reads TGTGCCAGCAGTTACTCCCCTGGGACAATTCATGGCTACACCTTC. Encoded protein: CASSYSPGTIHGYTF.

The chain recombines TRBV5-8 with TRBJ1-4; 7 positions agree with TRBD1. The CDR3 consists of 16 residues. The ends lost 4 bases at V and 3 bases at J; junction bases unmatched: 9. Per germline, CDR1 SGHTS and CDR2 YDEGEE. The CDR3 bases are TGTGCCAGCAGCATCCTCATGACAGGGCCTAATGAAAAACTGTTTTTT. Amino acid sequence: CASSILMTGPNEKLFF.